This T cell receptor beta chain stems from a study of T-cell memory formation after mild COVID-19. This clonotype was picked up a small number of times. TCRdb itself ran the 5' RACE reads through MiXCR, one entry per CDR3 protein. The sample records 450,000 to 650,000 distinct CDR3 sequences, approximately 20% being singletons. The V end was cut by 1 base, the J end by 0 bases, with 6 bases between. Germline values: CDR1 SQVTM, CDR2 ANQGSEA. The CDR3 loop spans 13 amino acids. V usage is TRBV29-1 and J usage is TRBJ1-1, with D uncertain. Sequencing was performed on PBMCs or a T cell subset sorted from them (not recorded which). This clonotype was obtained from an adult woman who had mild COVID-19 (a few samples of this study predate the infection). Cell type and time point are not known. For the CDR3, the DNA is TGCAGCGTTGAAGGGCAGCTGAACACTGAAGCTTTCTTT. Translating gives CSVEGQLNTEAFF.